This T cell receptor beta chain is drawn from a study of memory CD4+ T cells and cytomegalovirus serostatus. Findings and caveats of the study: About 40% of the roughly 160 known CMV-associated TCRbeta sequences appeared in CD4+ memory. Repertoires predicted CMV serostatus with median bootstrapped AUC of about 0.95.

Single viable CD3+CD4+CD8-CD45RO+ cells were sorted as the memory CD4+ T cells. Serum IgG to CMV pp150, pp28, p38 and p52 defined serostatus. Positive selection with CD4 microbeads enriched total CD4+ T cells. Assay used: immunoSEQ multiplex PCR; TCRdb lists only in-frame clones, some missing. Of about 50,000 clones in the sample, under 90% are singletons; the top ten hold roughly 0.59%. For this clone: Its antigen is as yet unknown.

Trimming cost V 3 bases and J 3 bases, with 6 bases left between them. The germline V gene encodes CDR1 MDHEN and CDR2 SYDVKM. The CDR3 consists of 12 residues. The genes are TRBV28 and TRBJ2-7; D is uncertain. This sequence was found in an adult in good health and CMV-seronegative. Material for sequencing was memory CD4+ T cells from blood. The CDR3 DNA sequence: TGTGCCAGCAGTTTTCAAAACTACGAGCAGTACTTC. This translates into CASSFQNYEQYF. Drawing the rest from reference TRBV28 and TRBJ2-7, the complete variable domain is DVKVTQSSRYLVKRTGEKVFLECVQDMDHENMFWYRQDPGLGLRLIYFSYDVKMKEKGDIPEGYSVSREKKERFSLILESASTNQTSMYLCASSFQNYEQYFGPGTRLTVT.